This TCR beta chain was observed in a study of Ad26.COV2.S vaccination and SARS-CoV-2 variants. Study-level points and caveats: In TCR breadth and depth analyses, total T cell responses may have been underestimated. Vaccine and placebo recipients had comparable breadth of non-spike TCRs. Substantial post-vaccination breadth of spike-specific CD8+ and CD4+ T cell responses was reported.

The treatment: 15 to 20 received Ad26.COV2.S at low or high dose, single or two shots; roughly five received placebo; per-sample allocation not given. Day 63 following the first vaccine or placebo injection was when the samples were taken. The shot given was an Ad26 vector that makes Wuhan-strain SARS-CoV-2 spike. Assay used: immunoSEQ multiplex PCR; TCRdb lists only in-frame clones, some missing. The sample yields roughly 400,000 clones, about 90% seen once. As regards this clone: Its antigen remains unknown.

CDR1 is ENHRY and CDR2 is SYGVKD in the germline V gene. CDR3 length equals 14 residues. The V segment lost 10 bases and the J segment 4 bases; nucleotides outside the gene matches: 6. The chain is built from TRBV10-3 and TRBJ2-7; 14 nucleotides match TRBD2. The sample consisted of peripheral blood, taken in a trial of Ad26.COV2.S vaccine versus placebo. This receptor was identified in a person aged 18-65 years who received the Ad26.COV2.S COVID-19 vaccine or a placebo. The CDR3 nucleotides read TGTGCCACCCTAGGGACTAGCGGGAGTTACGAGCAGTACTTC. It is translated as CATLGTSGSYEQYF.